These T cell receptor beta chains were read from a single sample in a study of OX40 agonist ivuxolimab in advanced cancers. Here immunoSEQ multiplex PCR was the method, and the copy in TCRdb shows in-frame clones only, minus some. The top ten clones hold roughly 10% of a sample with over 55,000 clones, approximately 92% of them seen once. The sequenced sample was CD4+ or CD8+ T cells sorted from blood, obtained in a trial of the OX40 agonist ivuxolimab. The receptors come from an adult with an advanced solid tumor such as melanoma, head and neck, liver or kidney cancer. The conserved cysteine and the conserved F or W are not part of the CDR3 here. The D gene is left open where the match is weak. Clone size is not always given. Where it is, it says once, few, many or a class for expanded clones.

clone size | J gene | D gene | V gene | CDR3 protein
NA | TRBJ2-1 | NA | TRBV6-5 | ASRGDTYNEQF
NA | TRBJ2-1 | TRBD1 | TRBV11-1 | ASSLATGSYNEQF
once | TRBJ1-1 | NA | TRBV5-1 | ASSLGVTNTEAF
NA | TRBJ1-2 | NA | TRBV5-6 | ASSLVWTVNYGYT
NA | TRBJ2-7 | NA | TRBV10-2 | ASSASYEQY
NA | TRBJ2-1 | NA | TRBV5-1 | ASSLGGSSYNEQF
NA | TRBJ2-7 | NA | TRBV12-1 | ASSFDRDRTYEQY
NA | TRBJ1-5 | TRBD1 | TRBV28 | ASSGQASGNQPQH
NA | TRBJ1-3 | NA | TRBV19 | ATHSGFSGNTIY
NA | TRBJ2-1 | NA | TRBV2 | ASSPGPLWNEQF
NA | TRBJ2-1 | TRBD2 | TRBV7-2 | ASKLGVAGELLNEQF
NA | TRBJ1-2 | NA | TRBV18 | ASSPPGGIEDGYT
NA | TRBJ2-1 | NA | TRBV11-2 | ASSLRRDNEQF
few | TRBJ2-7 | NA | TRBV7-9 | ASSPPTGSYEQY
few | TRBJ2-3 | NA | TRBV5-1 | ASSRLATQY
NA | TRBJ2-3 | NA | TRBV18 | ASSLISTDTQY
NA | TRBJ2-5 | NA | TRBV2 | ASSDNGLWETQY
NA | TRBJ1-5 | NA | TRBV28 | ASTTPGGEKPQH
once | TRBJ2-1 | NA | TRBV11-2 | ASSSIRGPNNEQF
NA | TRBJ2-5 | TRBD2 | TRBV5-4 | ASSPLAGARVETQY
NA | TRBJ1-1 | NA | TRBV6-5 | ASRQAPNTEAF
NA | TRBJ2-3 | NA | TRBV9 | ASSVAGGGTGGPRWDTQY
NA | TRBJ2-7 | NA | TRBV6-1 | ASSEYMAGPD
few | TRBJ2-7 | NA | TRBV2 | ASGIAVTYEQY
NA | TRBJ1-6 | NA | TRBV5-1 | ASSLAIGRRNSPLH
once | TRBJ1-1 | NA | TRBV5-6 | ASSFLQTAF